The 27 T cell receptor beta chains reported below all come from one sample, sequenced in a study of vaccination and CD4 T cells after COVID-19. Each CDR3 protein is one row after TCRdb ran MiXCR on the PCR reads. The sample records 28,000 or so distinct CDR3 sequences, 50% being singletons. Regarding time point: late sampling 161 to 241 days after vaccination in a few convalescent patients. This specimen was CD4+ T cells from blood, taken about 7 months after SARS-CoV-2 vaccination. Receptor source: a human donor who had recovered from COVID-19.

The chain carries TRBV20-1 and TRBJ2-1; D gene uncertain. The CDR3 has 12 residues. V was cut by 5 bases and J by 6 bases, with 11 bases left in between. CDR1 is DFQATT, CDR2 SNEGSKA, per germline (reference sequence). Here the CDR3 reads CSAALQANEQFF. The DNA for the CDR3 is TGCAGTGCTGCGCTCCAGGCCAATGAGCAGTTCTTC.

The chain joins TRBV12-3 or TRBV12-4 to TRBJ2-7; weak D call: TRBD1 (6 bases). The germline V and J ends were trimmed by 3 bases and 5 bases, with 17 bases remaining between them. The CDR3 has 15 residues. The CDR3 here is CASSFRQQGSDEQYF. The CDR3 DNA sequence: TGTGCCAGCAGTTTTCGTCAACAGGGTAGCGACGAGCAGTACTTC.

The chain couples TRBV6-1 to TRBJ1-2; TRBD1 aligns across 8 bases. The CDR3 is made up of 16 amino acids. The trim removed 6 bases at V and 3 bases at J, leaving 12 bases unmatched. Germline CDR1 and CDR2: MNHNS and SASEGT. The DNA for the CDR3 is TGTGCCAGCAGCGAGACACAGGGGGGGAAACACTATGGCTACACCTTC. It yields the protein CASSETQGGKHYGYTF.

This clonotype was seen more than once but under ten times. The chain employs TRBV6-1 and TRBJ1-5, with D hard to call. Trimming left V 5 bases short and J 1 base short, with 12 bases between. The length of the CDR3 is 15 residues. CDR1 and CDR2 from the germline V gene are MNHNS and SASEGT. The CDR3 DNA is TGTGCCAGCAGTCAAGGGTCGACGAGCAATCAGCCCCAGCATTTT. Its protein product is CASSQGSTSNQPQHF.

This clonotype came up a few times. The J gene is TRBJ2-5, the V gene TRBV6-1; 14 bases agree with TRBD2. Looked up from germline, CDR1 is MNHNS and CDR2 is SASEGT. The trim removed 6 bases at V and 4 bases at J, leaving 7 bases unmatched. The length of the CDR3 is 16 residues. CDR3 loop: CASRRLAGGPGETQYF. As DNA, the CDR3 is TGTGCCAGCAGACGACTAGCGGGAGGGCCGGGAGAGACCCAGTACTTC.

This clonotype has only a few counts. The chain carries TRBV27 and TRBJ2-7; D may be TRBD2 (6 bases). CDR3 length equals 15 residues. Trimming removed 6 bases from V and 0 bases from J, with 15 bases in between. Germline V gene lookup returns CDR1 MNHEY and CDR2 SMNVEV (reference sequence). The CDR3 spells CASRILGGSSYEQYF. The CDR3 DNA is TGTGCCAGCAGAATACTGGGGGGAAGCTCCTACGAGCAGTACTTC.

The genes are TRBV30 and TRBJ2-2; 9 bases fit TRBD2. Germline CDR1 and CDR2: GTSNPN and SVGIG (reference sequence). V gave up 4 bases and J gave up 3 bases; unmatched junction bases: 6. The CDR3 extends over 15 amino acids. The CDR3: CAWKSGRSDTGELFF. The CDR3 bases are TGTGCCTGGAAAAGCGGGAGGAGCGACACCGGGGAGCTGTTTTTT.

The V call is TRBV6-1, the J call TRBJ1-5, with 8 bases aligning to TRBD1. Germline lookup yields CDR1 MNHNS and CDR2 SASEGT. Trimming removed 7 bases from V and 4 bases from J; junction bases left unmatched: 6. The CDR3 extends over 14 amino acids. As DNA, the CDR3 is TGTGCCAGCAAAAGACAGGGGCTGAATCAGCCCCAGCATTTT. This encodes CASKRQGLNQPQHF.

The genes are TRBV20-1 and TRBJ1-1; D might be TRBD1 (5 bases). With 2 bases removed from V and 9 bases from J, the gap between germline ends came to 31 bases. The CDR3 runs 18 residues. Per the germline V gene, CDR1 is DFQATT and CDR2 is SNEGSKA (reference sequence). CDR3 region: CSARPQFIRDPSFRKAFF. Written as DNA, the CDR3 is TGCAGTGCTAGACCGCAATTTATCCGGGACCCCTCTTTTCGAAAAGCTTTCTTT.

This clonotype is a singleton in its sample. J is TRBJ1-1 and V is TRBV2, with D possibly matching TRBD1 (5 bases). CDR1 SNHLY and CDR2 FYNNEI come from the germline V gene. The V end lost 4 bases, the J end lost 8 bases, and 20 bases lay between the germline ends. The CDR3 consists of 15 residues. CDR3 nucleotide sequence: TGTGCCAGCAGTGGAGAGTGGGGGGGGAGCGGGGAAGCTTTCTTT. Translating gives CASSGEWGGSGEAFF.

This clonotype showed up just a few times. The J gene is TRBJ1-2, the V gene TRBV20-1; tentative D call: TRBD1 (5 bases). Germline loops: CDR1 DFQATT, CDR2 SNEGSKA (reference sequence). Trimming left V 2 bases short and J 8 bases short, with 18 bases between. The CDR3 is made up of 14 amino acids. The CDR3 region is CSARLTARQRGYTF. The CDR3 DNA reads TGCAGTGCTAGATTGACCGCCCGACAGCGCGGCTACACCTTC.

This chain joins TRBV20-1 and TRBJ2-5; 7 bases are a match to TRBD2. Germline values: CDR1 DFQATT, CDR2 SNEGSKA (reference sequence). CDR3 size: 12 residues. The V segment lost 6 bases and the J segment 3 bases; nucleotides outside the gene matches: 4. The CDR3 sequence: CSATGTKETQYF. For the CDR3, the DNA is TGCAGTGCGACCGGGACTAAAGAGACCCAGTACTTC.

This clonotype was counted a few times. The chain combines TRBV11-3 with TRBJ2-1, with 7 nucleotides matching TRBD2. Looked up from germline, CDR1 is SGHNT and CDR2 is YENEEA. This CDR3 comprises 18 residues. V was clipped by 1 base and J by 0 bases; unmatched bases: 9. The DNA of the CDR3 is TGTGCCAGCAGCTTAGTATATCCGGGAGGAGACTCCTACAATGAGCAGTTCTTC. Translated: CASSLVYPGGDSYNEQFF.

This chain links TRBV5-4 with TRBJ2-1; weak D call: TRBD2 (5 bases). The CDR3 consists of 13 residues. V lost 1 base to trimming and J lost 6 bases, with 8 bases between them. The germline V gene has CDR1 SGHNT and CDR2 YYREEE (reference sequence). CDR3 coding DNA: TGTGCCAGCAGCTTGAGGACTCTCAATGAGCAGTTCTTC. As protein: CASSLRTLNEQFF.

This rearrangement joins TRBV7-2 to TRBJ2-7; 8 nucleotides match TRBD1. The CDR3 is 16 amino acids. J gave up 4 bases and V 3 bases, and 11 bases lay outside the gene matches. Germline loops: CDR1 SGHTA, CDR2 FQGNSA. CDR3 in amino acids: CASSLIRGRTKYEQYF. The CDR3 region has the DNA TGTGCCAGCAGCTTGATCAGGGGGCGCACCAAGTACGAGCAGTACTTC.

The V call is TRBV20-1, the J call TRBJ1-6; 8 bases line up with TRBD1. The CDR3 length is 16 residues. CDR1 DFQATT and CDR2 SNEGSKA come from the germline V gene (reference sequence). The ends lost 1 base at V and 6 bases at J; junction bases unmatched: 8. CDR3 sequence: CSARVIGQGINSPLHF. The CDR3 DNA reads TGCAGTGCTAGAGTAATAGGACAGGGAATTAATTCACCCCTCCACTTT.

V gene TRBV20-1 combines with J gene TRBJ2-7, with D tentatively TRBD1 or TRBD2 (5 bases each). The CDR3 has 14 amino acids. Trimming shortened V by 5 bases and J by 2 bases, and 16 bases separated the two germline ends. Germline V gene data show CDR1 as DFQATT and CDR2 as SNEGSKA (reference sequence). The CDR3 is CSAGPTGPTYEQYF. The CDR3 nucleotides are TGCAGTGCTGGCCCTACGGGACCCACCTACGAGCAGTACTTC.

This chain uses TRBV6-5 with TRBJ2-5; perhaps TRBD2 as D (5 bases). V was trimmed by 4 bases and J by 2 bases, leaving 8 bases between them. Germline CDR1 reads MNHEY; CDR2 reads SVGAGI. CDR3 length equals 13 residues. CDR3: CASSWTLQETQYF. DNA of the CDR3: TGTGCCAGCAGTTGGACTTTACAAGAGACCCAGTACTTC.

This chain links TRBV7-9 with TRBJ2-5; D uncertain. The CDR3 is made up of 16 amino acids. Trimming cost V 5 bases and J 5 bases, with 21 bases left between them. The V gene's germline CDR1 is SEHNR and CDR2 FQNEAQ (reference sequence). CDR3 bases: TGTGCCAGCAGCCCCCTCGGGCGCTCTTTACATGAGACCCAGTACTTC. It specifies CASSPLGRSLHETQYF.

This clonotype has a single count. This chain connects TRBV20-1 to TRBJ2-3; 9 bases line up with TRBD2. Per the germline V gene, CDR1 is DFQATT and CDR2 is SNEGSKA (reference sequence). The V segment lost 6 bases and the J segment 2 bases; nucleotides outside the gene matches: 9. The CDR3 sequence is 15 residues long. The CDR3 loop is CSAGLAGDPTDTQYF. The CDR3 nucleotides read TGCAGTGCCGGTTTAGCGGGAGACCCCACAGATACGCAGTATTTT.

The gene calls are TRBV6-2 or TRBV6-3 and TRBJ2-7; D call uncertain. V was trimmed by 2 bases and J by 2 bases, leaving 7 bases between them. The CDR3 covers 13 residues. Germline V gives CDR1 MNHEY, CDR2 SVGEGT. In DNA, the CDR3 is TGTGCCAGCAGTTACGGCTGGACCTACGAGCAGTACTTC. Encoded protein: CASSYGWTYEQYF.

This clonotype was detected once. V usage is TRBV6-1 and J usage is TRBJ2-7, with TRBD2 identical over 13 bases. CDR1 is MNHNS, CDR2 SASEGT, per germline. The CDR3 contains 16 residues. V was pared by 2 bases and J by 4 bases, with 5 bases of the junction left unmatched. The CDR3 DNA reads as TGTGCCAGCAGTGAACGGACTAGCGGGAGAATATACGAGCAGTACTTC. Its protein product is CASSERTSGRIYEQYF.

The rearrangement joins TRBV7-2 to TRBJ2-5; D is perhaps TRBD1 (7 bases). The germline gives CDR1 SGHTA, CDR2 FQGNSA. Trimming cost V 3 bases and J 4 bases, with 15 bases left between them. The CDR3 consists of 15 residues. The CDR3 reads CASSLGNQGGETQYF. The CDR3 DNA is TGTGCCAGCAGCTTGGGCAACCAGGGGGGAGAGACCCAGTACTTC.

This clonotype showed up just a few times. The chain carries TRBV6-2 or TRBV6-3 and TRBJ1-5, with D unresolved. From germline, CDR1 is MNHEY and CDR2 SVGEGT. There are 15 residues in the CDR3. The V and J ends lost 0 bases and 2 bases respectively, with 8 bases between them. This CDR3 is CASSYSGYRNQPQHF. The CDR3 DNA is TGTGCCAGCAGTTACTCGGGATACCGCAATCAGCCCCAGCATTTT.

This chain connects TRBV19 to TRBJ2-7; 7 bases fit TRBD1. V was clipped by 5 bases and J by 3 bases; unmatched bases: 7. CDR3 length equals 14 residues. CDR1 and CDR2 from the germline V gene are LNHDA and SQIVND (reference sequence). The CDR3 spells CASSVRRQGYEQYF. Written as DNA, the CDR3 is TGTGCCAGTAGTGTACGCCGACAGGGCTACGAGCAGTACTTC.

The chain joins TRBV19 to TRBJ2-1; TRBD2 matches at 12 bases. This CDR3 comprises 16 residues. Losses at the gene ends were 4 bases for V and 1 base for J; bases not matched to a gene: 2. CDR1 and CDR2 from the germline V gene are LNHDA and SQIVND (reference sequence). The CDR3 loop reads CASSRLAGVSYNEQFF. The CDR3 DNA follows: TGTGCCAGTAGTAGACTAGCGGGAGTATCCTACAATGAGCAGTTCTTC.

This chain uses TRBV4-1 with TRBJ2-1, with TRBD2 matching 7 bases. The CDR3 loop spans 16 amino acids. Germline assignment: CDR1 MGHRA and CDR2 YSYEKL. Losses at the gene ends were 1 base for V and 4 bases for J; bases not matched to a gene: 7. The CDR3 sequence: CASSQVEGGSYNEQFF. DNA for the CDR3: TGCGCCAGCAGCCAAGTAGAGGGAGGGAGTTACAATGAGCAGTTCTTC.